A single sample gave rise to the 20 T cell receptor beta chains below, sequenced in a study of blood T cells in healthy people across ages. Together with a sample-barcoded 5' primer, a J-beta primer mix was included in a second PCR lasting about 7 to 11 cycles. TCRdb redid the calling of the 5' RACE reads with MiXCR, one entry per CDR3 protein. The data show hundreds of thousands of distinct CDR3 sequences, roughly three fifths seen once. The sample consisted of blood. All receptors derive from a man aged 40-55 years in good health.

This clonotype was observed a handful of times. The chain carries TRBV27 and TRBJ2-7; no clear D. Looked up from germline, CDR1 is MNHEY and CDR2 is SMNVEV (reference sequence). V lost 6 bases, J lost 3 bases, and 24 bases lay in between. The CDR3 covers 17 residues. The CDR3 DNA reads TGTGCCAGCAGCAAGGGAACCGGGCCGAAGATCAACTACGAGCAGTACTTC. This gives the protein CASSKGTGPKINYEQYF.

The chain uses TRBV5-1 and TRBJ2-5; 10 nucleotides align to TRBD1. Germline V gene data show CDR1 as SGHRS and CDR2 as YFSETQ. The CDR3 length is 16 residues. Germline trimming cut 1 base from V and 3 bases from J; bases unmatched to any gene: 6. The CDR3 DNA reads TGCGCCAGCAGCTTGTATGGACAGGGGGGAGAAGAGACCCAGTACTTC. It codes for CASSLYGQGGEETQYF.

This clonotype was recorded a few times. V gene TRBV20-1 combines with J gene TRBJ2-1; 10 bases map to TRBD2. From germline, CDR1 is DFQATT and CDR2 SNEGSKA (reference sequence). The length of the CDR3 is 16 residues. Germline trimming cut 5 bases from V and 3 bases from J; bases unmatched to any gene: 10. The CDR3 region has the DNA TGCAGTGCTTCCCCCCTAGCGGGGGCCCACTACAATGAGCAGTTCTTC. It codes for CSASPLAGAHYNEQFF.

In its sample, this clonotype was seen a few times. This rearrangement joins TRBV6-5 to TRBJ2-5; D not certain. The J call may be mistaken, given a closer DNA end match to TRBJ2-7. Germline CDR1 is MNHEY and CDR2 is SVGAGI. This CDR3 is 15 amino acids long. The CDR3 is CASSYRGPLLYEQYF. CDR3 in DNA: TGTGCCAGCAGTTACCGTGGCCCGCTACTCTACGAGCAGTACTTC.

This clonotype turned up a few times. CDR3 amino acids: CSVVSGLTHEQYF. The CDR3 coding sequence is TGCAGCGTTGTCTCAGGGCTTACCCACGAGCAGTACTTC. The chain employs TRBV29-1 and TRBJ2-7; the D gene is possibly TRBD1 (5 bases). The CDR3 runs 13 residues. Looked up from germline, CDR1 is SQVTM and CDR2 is ANQGSEA. Trimming shortened V by 4 bases and J by 5 bases, and 15 bases separated the two germline ends.

The gene calls are TRBV28 and TRBJ2-7; 11 nucleotides align to TRBD1. The CDR3 contains 15 residues. J gave up 4 bases and V 5 bases, and 7 bases lay outside the gene matches. Germline CDR1 MDHEN, CDR2 SYDVKM. DNA for the CDR3: TGTGCCAGCAGTAGGACAGGGGGCATACTGTACGAGCAGTACTTC. Translating gives CASSRTGGILYEQYF.

The gene calls are TRBV29-1 and TRBJ2-1, with 14 bases that match TRBD2. CDR1 is SQVTM and CDR2 is ANQGSEA in the germline V gene. Trimming removed 3 bases from V and 1 base from J; junction bases left unmatched: 5. This CDR3 spans 17 amino acids. The CDR3 loop is CSVEGLAGAVSYNEQFF. CDR3 DNA: TGCAGCGTTGAGGGACTAGCGGGAGCAGTATCCTACAATGAGCAGTTCTTC.

This clonotype has just a few counts. The gene calls are TRBV7-2 and TRBJ1-1; no reliable D call. Germline V gives CDR1 SGHTA, CDR2 FQGNSA. The ends were cut back, 5 bases at V and 4 bases at J, with 5 bases in the middle. The CDR3 is 11 amino acids. The CDR3 protein is CASSPATEAFF. As DNA, the CDR3 is TGTGCCAGCAGCCCGGCCACTGAAGCTTTCTTT.

V gene TRBV7-6 combines with J gene TRBJ1-2; D is uncertain. The CDR3 is 15 amino acids. Trimming removed 5 bases from V and 4 bases from J, with 17 bases in between. Germline lookup yields CDR1 SGHVS and CDR2 FNYEAQ. CDR3 amino acids: CASSAAGSSGYGYTF. In nucleotides, the CDR3 is TGTGCCAGCAGCGCGGCAGGAAGTTCTGGCTATGGCTACACCTTC.

J is TRBJ1-4 and V is TRBV5-1; no firm D call. Germline V lookup: CDR1 SGHRS, CDR2 YFSETQ. Between the trimmed V and J ends, which lost 0 bases and 6 bases, there was a span of 12 bases. This CDR3 region has 15 residues. This chain's CDR3 is CASSLANQAYEKLFF. CDR3 coding DNA: TGCGCCAGCAGCTTGGCCAACCAGGCGTATGAAAAACTGTTTTTT.

V usage is TRBV6-2 or TRBV6-3 and J usage is TRBJ1-5; 7 nucleotides match TRBD1. The germline gives CDR1 MNHEY, CDR2 SVGEGT. The CDR3 is 16 residues long. Trimming cost V 2 bases and J 0 bases; bases outside gene matches: 4. In nucleotides, the CDR3 is TGTGCCAGCAGTTACCCGAGACAGGGTAGCAATCAGCCCCAGCATTTT. As protein: CASSYPRQGSNQPQHF.

This clonotype has just a few counts. The V call is TRBV27, the J call TRBJ2-5; D not certain. V lost 4 bases and J lost 5, with 11 bases in between. The CDR3 is 13 amino acids. Looked up from germline, CDR1 is MNHEY and CDR2 is SMNVEV (reference sequence). The CDR3 is CASSSTEVETQYF. CDR3 nucleotide sequence: TGTGCCAGCAGTTCCACCGAGGTTGAGACCCAGTACTTC.

The V gene is TRBV7-9, the J gene TRBJ2-7; TRBD2 agrees at 9 bases. Losses at the gene ends were 8 bases for V and 7 bases for J; bases not matched to a gene: 12. From germline, CDR1 is SEHNR and CDR2 FQNEAQ (reference sequence). The CDR3 has 14 residues. The CDR3 nucleotides are TGTGCCAGCCGCCACCTAGCGGGGTACAATGAGCAGTACTTC. Its protein product is CASRHLAGYNEQYF.

The CDR3 DNA reads as TGCAGTGCCGCCGGGGGGCCGGGACCGACTAATTCACCCCTCCACTTT. Translating gives CSAAGGPGPTNSPLHF. This sequence joins TRBV20-1 and TRBJ1-6, with a weak D call TRBD1 (6 bases). Trimming shortened V by 6 bases and J by 6 bases, and 21 bases separated the two germline ends. The CDR3 covers 16 residues. From germline, CDR1 is DFQATT and CDR2 SNEGSKA (reference sequence).

The chain has TRBV6-2 or TRBV6-3 and TRBJ2-3; TRBD2 might be the D (6 bases). The CDR3 consists of 15 residues. The germline V and J ends were trimmed by 7 bases and 0 bases, with 14 bases remaining between them. Germline values: CDR1 MNHEY, CDR2 SVGEGT. CDR3 bases: TGTGCCAGCACTCAACCGGGAGCCAGCACAGATACGCAGTATTTT. This codes for CASTQPGASTDTQYF.

This chain joins TRBV3-1 and TRBJ1-4; D is perhaps TRBD1 (5 bases). The CDR3 has 14 residues. Per the germline V gene, CDR1 is LGHDT and CDR2 is YNNKEL (reference sequence). V dropped 5 bases and J dropped 7 bases, with 14 bases sitting between them. As DNA, the CDR3 is TGTGCCAGCAGCGCCCGTCCCCAGGGTGAAAAACTGTTTTTT. Its translation: CASSARPQGEKLFF.

This rearrangement joins TRBV28 to TRBJ2-1; D call uncertain. V was trimmed by 2 bases and J by 9 bases, leaving 14 bases between them. The germline gives CDR1 MDHEN, CDR2 SYDVKM. The CDR3 totals 14 residues. CDR3 in amino acids: CASSLPTASREQFF. The CDR3, as DNA: TGTGCCAGCAGTTTACCGACCGCCTCTCGTGAGCAGTTCTTC.

This clonotype was seen only a few times. The chain has TRBV29-1 and TRBJ2-7; TRBD2 is a possible D gene (6 bases). Germline CDR1 is SQVTM and CDR2 is ANQGSEA. Trimming took 0 bases from V and 5 from J, leaving 11 bases between them. This CDR3 has 13 residues. In DNA, the CDR3 is TGCAGCGTTGAAGATGGGGGGACGGACGAGCAGTACTTC. Translating it yields CSVEDGGTDEQYF.

In this sample, this clonotype turned up a few times. The chain couples TRBV10-3 to TRBJ1-6, with 7 bases aligning to TRBD1. The germline gives CDR1 ENHRY, CDR2 SYGVKD. This CDR3 is 13 amino acids long. The V and J ends lost 10 bases and 7 bases, in that order; junction bases with no gene match: 7. The CDR3 is CASRQGENSPLHF. The CDR3 coding sequence is TGTGCCAGCCGACAGGGTGAGAATTCACCCCTCCACTTT.

This chain uses TRBV25-1 with TRBJ2-1; 11 bases map to TRBD1. The CDR3 consists of 13 residues. V dropped 8 bases and J dropped 8; count of bases not matched to a gene: 5. Germline-derived CDR1 and CDR2 are MGHDK and SYGVNS. The CDR3 region has the DNA TGTGCCAGCGGGACAGGGGGAATGCATGAGCAGTTCTTC. Translated, it gives CASGTGGMHEQFF.